This T cell receptor beta chain was observed in a study of T-cell memory formation after mild COVID-19. The V and J ends lost 4 bases and 6 bases, in that order; junction bases with no gene match: 5. The germline V gene encodes CDR1 SQVTM and CDR2 ANQGSEA. The CDR3 totals 12 residues. This clonotype has a handful of counts. In TCRdb, the 5' RACE reads were re-called with MiXCR into one record per CDR3 protein. The repertoire includes 470,000 or so distinct CDR3 sequences, 20% to 25% of them detected once, and roughly an eighth sits in the top ten. The sequencing sample was made of PBMCs or a T cell subset sorted from them (not recorded which). The TCR originated in an adult woman who had mild COVID-19 (a few samples of this study predate the infection). Cell type and time point are not known. The chain is built from TRBV29-1 and TRBJ2-7, with TRBD1 identical over 8 bases. CDR3 residues: CSVARGQGEQYF. The DNA of the CDR3 is TGCAGCGTTGCCAGGGGGCAAGGCGAGCAGTACTTC.